The subject of this entry is one T cell receptor beta chain. Its antigen remains unidentified. CDR1 is MNHNY and CDR2 is SVGAGI in the germline V gene (reference sequence). The CDR3 runs 14 residues. The V end was cut by 5 bases, the J end by 3 bases, with 14 bases between. The DNA input per sorted-subset replicate PCR was 150 to 200 ng, corresponding to 32,000 or so T cell genomes. As processed by the authors: ImmunoSEQ supplied junction-only sequences lacking quality scores, so filtering was different. Using immunoSEQ multiplex PCR, the repertoire was profiled, and TCRdb retains in-frame clones only, with some absent. D and trimming come from the DNA, and the V and J calls and clone size come from that table. The table shows over 850,000 clones, with approximately 80% occurring only once. This record belongs to a study of shared clonotypes between healthy human individuals. Broader study findings: Some clonotypes were shared by all four sorted-subset donors, while others were not shared. The non-shared ones had lower generation probabilities than the shared ones.

This clonotype was sampled from a young man in good health. Some clones in this sample may be carry-over from other donors' samples. The chain carries TRBV6-6 and TRBJ2-7; tentatively, D is TRBD1 or TRBD2 (5 bases each). The sequenced sample was memory CD4+ T cells from PBMCs. The subset is: CD45RA-negative fraction. The CDR3: CASSPEAGSYEQYF. CDR3 bases: TGTGCCAGCAGTCCAGAGGCAGGGAGCTACGAGCAGTACTTC.